Listed below are T cell receptor beta chains from one sample, sequenced in a study of regulatory T cells in long-lasting Graves disease. TCRdb recomputed calls from the multiplex PCR reads with MiXCR, one row per CDR3 protein. The sample carries roughly 400,000 distinct CDR3 sequences, 21% recorded once. The source was peripheral blood mononuclear cells (PBMCs), collected when the disease was refractory, from a patient treated with antithyroid drugs. Every receptor here comes from a female donor with Graves disease. Both conserved end residues are part of each CDR3. D genes are given only for firm matches. Some rows mark clone size as missing; the rest say once, few, many or name a class of expanded clone.

J gene | D gene | V gene | clone size | CDR3 DNA | CDR3 protein
TRBJ2-1 | TRBD2 | TRBV2 | few | TGTGCCAGCAGGGACACTAGCGGGAGGGGTTGGGAGCAGTTCTTC | CASRDTSGRGWEQFF
TRBJ1-2 | NA | TRBV12-3/TRBV12-4 | many | TGTGCCAGCAGTCCCCAGGACTTCCCCTCCTATGGCTACACCTTC | CASSPQDFPSYGYTF
TRBJ1-5 | NA | TRBV30 | few | TGTGCCTTTCAATCGAATAGCAATCAGCCCCAGCATTTT | CAFQSNSNQPQHF
TRBJ2-5 | NA | TRBV13 | many | TGTGCCAGCAGCTTACTCCGGGAAGAGACCCAGTACTTC | CASSLLREETQYF
TRBJ2-3 | NA | TRBV20-1 | NA | TGCAGTGCTTACTCCCGGGACAAGCTTGGCACAGATACGCAGTATTTT | CSAYSRDKLGTDTQYF
TRBJ2-5 | TRBD1 | TRBV12-3/TRBV12-4 | once | TGTGCCAGCAGCCGAACCCGGCCAGGGGGCGGCAAGACCCAGTACTTC | CASSRTRPGGGKTQYF
TRBJ2-5 | NA | TRBV24-1 | many | TGTGCCACAGTGTGTTTGGACAGTCCTCAAGAGACCCAGTACTTC | CATVCLDSPQETQYF
TRBJ2-4 | NA | TRBV14 | NA | TGTGCCAGCAGCCAAGAGCCAGGGATCGAAACCAAAAACATTCAGTACTTC | CASSQEPGIETKNIQYF
TRBJ2-7 | TRBD2 | TRBV6-1 | many | TGTGCCAGCCATAGCGGGAGATCCTACGAGCAGTACTTC | CASHSGRSYEQYF
TRBJ1-5 | NA | TRBV6-1 | few | TGTGCCAGCAGACGTTTACAAGGGAATCAGCCCCAGCATTTT | CASRRLQGNQPQHF
TRBJ2-2 | TRBD2 | TRBV10-1 | few | TGCGCCAGCAGTGGGGCTACCGGACAGGGGCCGTCGAGACTAGCGGGAAGGAACACCGGGGAGCTGTTTTTT | CASSGATGQGPSRLAGRNTGELFF
TRBJ2-7 | TRBD2 | TRBV5-6 | NA | TGTGCCAGCAGCTTGAGTGGCGGGAGGGCCTACGAGCAGTACTTC | CASSLSGGRAYEQYF
TRBJ2-5 | NA | TRBV27 | NA | TGTGCCAACTTTCCGACCCGGGACGGCGTTTGGGGGCAAGAGACCCAGTACTTC | CANFPTRDGVWGQETQYF
TRBJ2-5 | NA | TRBV20-1 | many | TGCAGTGCCTATGGAGGAGTTAAGGTGGAGACCCAGTACTTC | CSAYGGVKVETQYF
TRBJ1-6 | NA | TRBV3-1 | NA | TGTGCCAGCAGCCAATTGACAGGCGGGGATTCACCCCTCCACTTT | CASSQLTGGDSPLHF
TRBJ1-2 | NA | TRBV3-1 | many | TGTGCCAGCAGCCAAAGTCCCGTCAGTCTATGGGGCTACACCTTC | CASSQSPVSLWGYTF
TRBJ2-7 | NA | TRBV2 | many | TGTGCCAGCCAGTCCAGCTCCGAGCAGTACTTC | CASQSSSEQYF
TRBJ2-7 | TRBD2 | TRBV5-1 | few | TGCGCCAGCAGCTTTGGACTAGCTTGGGTCTACGAGCAGTACTTC | CASSFGLAWVYEQYF
TRBJ2-5 | TRBD2 | TRBV6-1 | many | TGTGCCAGCAGTATGGGGACTAGTTGGGAGACCCAGTACTTC | CASSMGTSWETQYF
TRBJ1-5 | NA | TRBV5-1 | few | TGCGCCAGCAGCTTGGCCCCAGGGGATCAGCCCCAGCATTTT | CASSLAPGDQPQHF
TRBJ2-5 | NA | TRBV5-6 | NA | TGTGCCAGCAGCTTGGGAGGGCTTTCACAAGAGACCCAGTACTTC | CASSLGGLSQETQYF
TRBJ2-5 | NA | TRBV2 | few | TGTGCCAGCAGGGGGGCAGAGACCCAGTACTTC | CASRGAETQYF
TRBJ1-1 | TRBD1 | TRBV6-1 | many | TGTGCCAGCAGTGAAAGGGGACAGGGTGAAGCTTTCTTT | CASSERGQGEAFF
TRBJ2-1 | NA | TRBV2 | few | TGTGCCAGCAGAACAGCGAGATCGATGAATGAGCAGTTCTTC | CASRTARSMNEQFF
TRBJ1-5 | NA | TRBV20-1 | many | TGCAGTGCTAGAGACCCGGGACGGAAGAACGATCAGCCCCAGCATTTT | CSARDPGRKNDQPQHF
TRBJ2-7 | TRBD2 | TRBV3-1 | NA | TGTGCCAGCAGCCAAGACCCGGGACTAGCGGGCGGTAGCTCCTACGAGCAGTACTTC | CASSQDPGLAGGSSYEQYF
TRBJ2-7 | NA | TRBV20-1 | many | TGCAGTGCTAGGCGCCCCTCAGCCCCCTACGAGCAGTACTTC | CSARRPSAPYEQYF
TRBJ2-5 | NA | TRBV15 | many | TGTGCCACCAGCAGAGAGGGCGGGATCGCCCAAGAGACCCAGTACTTC | CATSREGGIAQETQYF
TRBJ2-7 | NA | TRBV7-2 | many | TGTGCCAGCAGCTTCAATGGGGGTTACGAGCAGTACTTC | CASSFNGGYEQYF
TRBJ2-7 | NA | TRBV28 | many | TGTGCCAGCAGTACCGCGACAGTGCACGAGCAGTACTTC | CASSTATVHEQYF
TRBJ2-7 | NA | TRBV27 | many | TGTGCCAGCAGTTCAGGGATGGGGCTCGAGCAGTACTTC | CASSSGMGLEQYF
TRBJ2-6 | NA | TRBV28 | NA | TGTGCCAGCAGACTCTCTTACTCTGGGGCCAACGTCCTGACTTTC | CASRLSYSGANVLTF
TRBJ1-1 | NA | TRBV5-1 | NA | TGCGCCAGCAGCTTGGTGGGTCCCCCGAACACTGAAGCTTTCTTT | CASSLVGPPNTEAFF
TRBJ1-1 | NA | TRBV20-1 | few | TGCAGTGCCCCGGGACCCGGGAGGTCTGAAGCTTTCTTT | CSAPGPGRSEAFF
TRBJ1-4 | NA | TRBV28 | NA | TGTGCCAGCAGTTTACAAGACAGATTTAATGAAAAACTGTTTTTT | CASSLQDRFNEKLFF
TRBJ2-7 | TRBD2 | TRBV18 | NA | TGTGCCAGCTCACCACTCTCAGCGGGAGGAGGGGAGCAGTACTTC | CASSPLSAGGGEQYF
TRBJ2-1 | TRBD2 | TRBV12-3/TRBV12-4 | NA | TGTGCCAGCAGTTTACGGCTCGATCGGGGGGATGAGCAGTTCTTC | CASSLRLDRGDEQFF